This note documents a single T cell receptor (beta chain) sequence. The antigen is not known. These data belong to a study of PD-1 blockade in classical Hodgkin lymphoma. Study-wide results and limits: With CD4+ cells, TCR diversity rose significantly by C4D1, but not with CD8+ cells. After ASCT, patients who started nivolumab under 1 year later were excluded. Complete responders matched newly diagnosed patients in baseline diversity.

TCRdb keeps only in-frame clones here, not all; method: immunoSEQ multiplex PCR. The sample has about 30,000 clones; under 70% are singletons. Following autologous stem cell transplantation, relapse occurred in every patient, and exposure to brentuximab vedotin varied. Progressive disease, partial response or complete response was each patient's best response. The length of the CDR3 is 15 residues. With 0 bases removed from V and 6 bases from J, the gap between germline ends came to 9 bases. The V gene's germline CDR1 is MRHNA and CDR2 SNTAGT. This TCR came from a human donor with classical Hodgkin lymphoma. The material sequenced was peripheral blood mononuclear cells (PBMCs), taken before the second cycle of nivolumab. The chain uses TRBV6-4 and TRBJ1-6, with D perhaps TRBD1 (5 bases). CDR3 sequence (DNA): TGTGCCAGCAGTGACTCTGACAGTCCTAATTCACCCCTCCACTTT. Translation: CASSDSDSPNSPLHF.